This T cell receptor (beta chain) was recorded in a study of T cells in Graves' hyperthyroidism and ophthalmopathy. Whole-study context: Peripheral blood samples were taken at initial diagnosis, prior to any treatment. Study results and caveats: Blood also held most thyroid clonotypes expanded beyond 0.001.

Authors of the study amplified TCR beta CDR3 regions from RNA transcripts. When the TCR CDR3 underwent first-round RT-PCR, the HTBI primer set was used. TCRdb re-called the multiplex PCR reads through MiXCR, storing one row per CDR3 protein. This sample carries about 640,000 distinct CDR3 sequences, more than 20% of them seen once, and the ten largest clones take about 35%. Clinical symptoms, serum thyroxine and TRAb, thyroid ultrasound and orbital computed tomography were used for the diagnoses. Cells are PBMCs isolated from over 7.5 ml of fresh blood. About this clonotype: Its antigen is unidentified.

Per germline, CDR1 DFQATT and CDR2 SNEGSKA (reference sequence). J lost 7 bases, V lost 2 bases, and 8 bases had no gene match. The CDR3 contains 14 residues. The source of this sequence is a man between 25 and 39 years old with Graves' ophthalmopathy. The genes are TRBV20-1 and TRBJ1-2; 9 bases are a match to TRBD1. Sequenced input: blood. The CDR3 sequence: CSARLGQGGGGYTF. CDR3 DNA sequence: TGCAGTGCTAGACTGGGACAGGGAGGTGGTGGCTACACCTTC.